This passage covers 20 T cell receptor beta chains from one sample sequenced in a study of blood T cell repertoires in COVID-19. Clones were read by immunoSEQ multiplex PCR, and TCRdb kept only the in-frame ones, dropping some. The table records 210,000 or so clones, around 85% of them present only once. The sample comprised PBMCs or T cells enriched from blood (not recorded which). All receptors come from a woman aged 50 to 60 in a cohort exposed to, infected with or recovered from COVID-19 (not recorded which).

The rearrangement links TRBV7-3 to TRBJ2-1, with a tentative D call TRBD1 (5 bases). Germline CDR1 is SGHTA and CDR2 is FQGTGA. The V end lost 5 bases, the J end lost 15 bases, and 20 bases lay between the germline ends. The CDR3 totals 13 residues. Here the CDR3 reads CASSPGPEQVRFF. The CDR3 region has the DNA TGTGCCAGCAGCCCCGGCCCGGAACAGGTCCGGTTCTTC.

This sequence joins TRBV30 and TRBJ1-3; D might be TRBD1 (6 bases). This CDR3 is built from 14 residues. V was trimmed by 2 bases and J by 4 bases, leaving 12 bases between them. The V gene's germline CDR1 is GTSNPN and CDR2 SVGIG (reference sequence). The DNA for the CDR3 is TGTGCCTGGAGTTCAGGGGCCTTCGGAAACACCATATATTTT. It is translated as CAWSSGAFGNTIYF.

V usage is TRBV7-9 and J usage is TRBJ2-7; D is uncertain. The CDR3 runs to 11 residues. V was trimmed by 5 bases and J by 6 bases, leaving 8 bases between them. The germline V gene encodes CDR1 SEHNR and CDR2 FQNEAQ (reference sequence). CDR3 in amino acids: CASSENSEQYF. Written as DNA, the CDR3 is TGTGCCAGCAGCGAGAACTCCGAGCAGTACTTC.

The V gene is TRBV30, the J gene TRBJ1-5; D is unresolved. V lost 3 bases and J 4 bases, leaving 10 bases between the germline ends. This CDR3 region has 13 residues. The germline V gene has CDR1 GTSNPN and CDR2 SVGIG (reference sequence). The CDR3 region is CAWSPRVNQPQHF. In DNA form, the CDR3 reads TGTGCCTGGAGCCCGAGGGTTAATCAGCCCCAGCATTTT.

The genes are TRBV7-2 and TRBJ1-5; 9 bases line up with TRBD1. From germline, CDR1 is SGHTA and CDR2 FQGNSA. CDR3 length equals 17 residues. V lost 5 bases and J lost 7; bases outside the gene matches: 15. The CDR3 nucleotides are TGTGCCAGCAGCCCCCGTGCGGGACAGGGTTTGTGGCAGCCCCAGCATTTT. Translating it yields CASSPRAGQGLWQPQHF.

The chain uses TRBV6-5 and TRBJ2-7; D is perhaps TRBD1 (6 bases). The germline V gene encodes CDR1 MNHEY and CDR2 SVGAGI. Trimming took off 6 bases at V and 0 bases at J, with 9 bases between the two ends. The CDR3 sequence is 13 residues long. The CDR3 region is CASSTGPSYEQYF. CDR3 bases: TGTGCCAGCAGCACAGGGCCCTCCTACGAGCAGTACTTC.

The rearrangement joins TRBV7-9 to TRBJ2-7; D is possibly TRBD2 (5 bases). CDR1 and CDR2 (germline): SEHNR, FQNEAQ (reference sequence). The CDR3 covers 14 residues. V was clipped by 2 bases and J by 5 bases, with 13 bases between them. This CDR3 reads CASSLSRGSDEQYF. CDR3 in DNA: TGTGCCAGCAGCTTATCCCGCGGGTCTGACGAGCAGTACTTC.

The chain uses TRBV6-5 and TRBJ1-5; D possibly corresponds to TRBD1 (6 bases). Germline lookup yields CDR1 MNHEY and CDR2 SVGAGI. The CDR3 is 13 amino acids. V was clipped by 6 bases and J by 4 bases, with 10 bases between them. The CDR3 sequence: CASRDRRNQPQHF. CDR3 nucleotide sequence: TGTGCCAGCAGGGACAGAAGAAATCAGCCCCAGCATTTT.

V and J are TRBV5-4 and TRBJ1-6, with D maybe TRBD1 (5 bases). CDR1 is SGHNT, CDR2 YYREEE, per germline (reference sequence). This CDR3 comprises 15 residues. Deletions cut 4 bases from V and 10 bases from J, with 18 bases between. The chain's CDR3 is CASSPDGAGSSPLHF. DNA for the CDR3: TGTGCCAGCAGCCCAGACGGGGCCGGGAGCTCACCCCTCCACTTT.

The genes are TRBV5-1 and TRBJ2-3; 8 bases are a match to TRBD2. The junction had 8 bases not matched to a gene; V was cut back by 0 bases and J by 2 bases. The CDR3 is 17 amino acids. CDR1 SGHRS and CDR2 YFSETQ come from the germline V gene. CDR3 sequence reads: CASSLEILAGNTDTQYF. CDR3 DNA sequence: TGCGCCAGCAGCTTGGAAATTTTAGCGGGGAACACAGATACGCAGTATTTT.

The rearrangement uses TRBV20-1 and TRBJ1-1, with D possibly being TRBD1 (5 bases). Germline CDR1 DFQATT, CDR2 SNEGSKA (reference sequence). This CDR3 has 14 residues. V was clipped by 3 bases and J by 0 bases, with 11 bases between them. The DNA of the CDR3 is TGCAGTGCTAGTCGGGGGGTCTTGAACACTGAAGCTTTCTTT. It encodes CSASRGVLNTEAFF.

This clone has just one count. The chain carries TRBV27 and TRBJ2-5, with 7 bases matching TRBD1. The length of the CDR3 is 13 residues. After removal of 6 bases from V and 5 bases from J, the junction contained 6 bases not matched to a gene. From germline, CDR1 is MNHEY and CDR2 SMNVEV (reference sequence). CDR3 nucleotide sequence: TGTGCCAGCAGAAGACAGGGTGTTGAGACCCAGTACTTC. Encoded protein: CASRRQGVETQYF.

The V call is TRBV18, the J call TRBJ2-7, with D perhaps TRBD1 (5 bases). The CDR3 sequence is 14 residues long. Germline-derived CDR1 and CDR2 are KGHSH and LQKENI. V lost 1 base to trimming and J lost 4 bases, with 11 bases between them. This chain's CDR3 is CASSPHQGSYEQYF. CDR3 sequence (DNA): TGTGCCAGCTCACCACATCAGGGCAGTTACGAGCAGTACTTC.

The chain uses TRBV5-1 and TRBJ1-2, with D possibly matching TRBD1 (6 bases). V was trimmed by 0 bases and J by 7 bases, leaving 13 bases between them. Germline V CDR1 and CDR2: SGHRS, YFSETQ. The CDR3 has 14 amino acids. The CDR3 protein is CASSLDRRGIGYTF. The CDR3 region has the DNA TGCGCCAGCAGCTTGGATCGCAGGGGAATTGGCTACACCTTC.

This clone was detected only a few times. This chain joins TRBV30 and TRBJ1-6; D remains ambiguous. Germline V lookup: CDR1 GTSNPN, CDR2 SVGIG (reference sequence). This CDR3 has 18 residues. The V and J ends lost 2 bases and 0 bases respectively, with 17 bases between them. The CDR3 DNA follows: TGTGCCTGGAGTCGAAGACTCAGTGGGAGCTCCTATAATTCACCCCTCCACTTT. Its protein is CAWSRRLSGSSYNSPLHF.

The rearrangement links TRBV23-1 to TRBJ2-2; D possibly corresponds to TRBD1 (6 bases). TRBV23-1 is known as an ORF, though its function is uncertain. The V and J ends lost 6 bases and 2 bases respectively, with 13 bases between them. This CDR3 has 15 amino acids. CDR3 DNA: TGCGCCAGCAGATCACAGGGACCTAACACCGGGGAGCTGTTTTTT. It encodes CASRSQGPNTGELFF.

V and J are TRBV21-1 and TRBJ1-6; the D call of TRBD1 is as the table states it, not checked on the DNA. TRBV21-1 has pseudogene status. CDR3 length: 17 residues. CDR3 nucleotides: TGTGCCAGCAGCAAAGGAATGACAGGGTTCAATAATTCACCCCTCCACTTT. This translates into CASSKGMTGFNNSPLHF.

On this clone: The same CDR3 also results from other DNA sequences found in this sample. V and J are TRBV11-1 and TRBJ2-7; possibly TRBD1 for D (5 bases). CDR1 SGHAT and CDR2 FQDESV come from the germline V gene (reference sequence). The CDR3 spans 14 residues. V shed 2 bases and J shed 3 bases, with 11 bases lying between them. The CDR3 is CASSLNRQLYEQYF. DNA for the CDR3: TGTGCCAGCAGCTTAAACAGGCAGCTCTACGAGCAGTACTTC. Filled out from reference TRBV11-1 and TRBJ2-7, the complete variable domain reads EAEVAQSPRYKITEKSQAVAFWCDPISGHATLYWYRQILGQGPELLVQFQDESVVDDSQLPKDRFSAERLKGVDSTLKIQPAELGDSAMYLCASSLNRQLYEQYFGPGTRLTVT.

The chain links TRBV5-1 to TRBJ1-2, with 8 bases aligning to TRBD1. Trimming cost V 4 bases and J 6 bases; bases outside gene matches: 2. This CDR3 is 12 amino acids long. Germline lookup yields CDR1 SGHRS and CDR2 YFSETQ. The CDR3 DNA follows: TGCGCCAGCAGCCCGGACAGGGATGGCTACACCTTC. Residues: CASSPDRDGYTF.

The chain couples TRBV3-1 (or the pseudogene TRBV3-2) to TRBJ2-7; TRBD2 matches 7 bases. V was clipped by 3 bases and J by 1 base; unmatched bases: 12. Germline loops: CDR1 LGHDT, CDR2 YNNKEL (reference sequence). The CDR3 has 17 residues. This CDR3 reads CASSHGLREVRSYEQYF. In DNA, the CDR3 is TGTGCCAGCAGCCACGGACTCCGGGAGGTCCGGTCCTACGAGCAGTACTTC.